Below are 3 T cell receptor beta chains sequenced from a single sample in a study of blood T cells in healthy people across ages. Primers used in a second PCR of about 6 to 12 cycles were a sample-barcoded 5' primer and a J-beta primer mix. TCRdb independently ran MiXCR on the 5' RACE reads; one entry per CDR3 protein. The repertoire holds approximately 700,000 distinct CDR3 sequences, roughly 32% seen once, with 15% in the top ten. Specimen: blood. These receptor sequences come from a woman over 75 in good health.

In regard to this clonotype: A clone one base away is much larger, so this may be a read error. The J gene is TRBJ2-1, the V gene TRBV25-1; TRBD1 matches at 7 bases. The length of the CDR3 is 15 residues. Germline-derived CDR1 and CDR2 are MGHDK and SYGVNS. CDR3 loop: CPSSDTGERYNEQFF. The DNA for the CDR3 is TGTCCCAGCAGTGATACAGGGGAGCGATACAATGAGCAGTTCTTC.

V is TRBV3-1 and J is TRBJ2-1; TRBD2 matches at 8 bases. The CDR3 totals 13 residues. Germline V gene sequence: CDR1 LGHDT, CDR2 YNNKEL (reference sequence). V gave up 4 bases and J gave up 7 bases; unmatched junction bases: 3. CDR3 DNA: TGTGCCAGCAGCCCGGGACTAGAGAATGAGCAGTTCTTC. It translates to CASSPGLENEQFF.

This clonotype has a count of ten or more. The CDR3 is CASSLEGQRYTDTQYF. The DNA of the CDR3 is TGTGCCAGCAGCTTAGAAGGGCAGCGGTACACAGATACGCAGTATTTT. This chain uses TRBV7-9 with TRBJ2-3, with D perhaps matching TRBD2 (5 bases). This CDR3 is 16 amino acids long. Germline V gene sequence: CDR1 SEHNR, CDR2 FQNEAQ (reference sequence). Trimming cost V 1 base and J 2 bases, with 13 bases left between them. Full variable domain (missing parts from reference TRBV7-9 and TRBJ2-3): DTGVSQNPRHKITKRGQNVTFRCDPISEHNRLYWYRQTLGQGPEFLTYFQNEAQLEKSRLLSDRFSAERPKGSFSTLEIQRTEQGDSAMYLCASSLEGQRYTDTQYFGPGTRLTVL.